These 30 T cell receptor beta chains originate from one sample sequenced in a study of long-term antiretroviral therapy in people with HIV. Investigators performed immunoSEQ version v3.0 at survey level. The method was immunoSEQ multiplex PCR; TCRdb's version includes in-frame clones alone and lacks a portion of them. The data show around 12,000 clones, 82% seen once. The sequences come from unsorted PBMCs, collected 1.2 years after starting antiretroviral therapy. The receptors were gathered from a man aged 35-49 years with HIV.

This chain connects TRBV4-1 to TRBJ1-1; D is ambiguous. The CDR3 loop spans 15 amino acids. V shed 1 base and J shed 1 base, with 10 bases lying between them. Germline V gene lookup returns CDR1 MGHRA and CDR2 YSYEKL. CDR3 sequence reads: CASSQVPGGNTEAFF. The CDR3 DNA sequence: TGCGCCAGCAGCCAAGTACCAGGAGGGAACACTGAAGCTTTCTTT.

This chain uses TRBV27 with TRBJ2-1; D possibly corresponds to TRBD2 (7 bases). In germline, CDR1 is MNHEY, CDR2 SMNVEV (reference sequence). The V end lost 3 bases, the J end lost 6 bases, and 12 bases lay between the germline ends. There are 14 residues in the CDR3. The CDR3 nucleotides read TGTGCCAGCAGTTTTCGGGGGGCTGGCAATGAGCAGTTCTTC. This gives the protein CASSFRGAGNEQFF.

V gene TRBV5-1 combines with J gene TRBJ2-3; 8 bases match TRBD2. The CDR3 loop spans 18 amino acids. Trimming cost V 4 bases and J 0 bases; bases outside gene matches: 13. From germline, CDR1 is SGHRS and CDR2 YFSETQ. The CDR3 sequence: CASSPGGSSTTSTDTQYF. DNA for the CDR3: TGCGCCAGCAGCCCGGGGGGGTCTAGCACAACTAGCACAGATACGCAGTATTTT.

This clone was detected a few times. The chain recombines TRBV10-1 with TRBJ2-2, with D hard to call. With 0 bases removed from V and 4 bases from J, the gap between germline ends came to 9 bases. Looked up from germline, CDR1 is WNHNN and CDR2 is SYGVQD (reference sequence). The CDR3 runs to 15 residues. The CDR3 nucleotides are TGCGCCAGCAGTGAGTCGGCCGGATTCACCGGGGAGCTGTTTTTT. This codes for CASSESAGFTGELFF.

This chain joins TRBV5-1 and TRBJ1-5, with 7 positions matching TRBD1. Per the germline V gene, CDR1 is SGHRS and CDR2 is YFSETQ. The trim removed 1 base at V and 1 base at J, leaving 2 bases unmatched. The CDR3 covers 15 residues. The CDR3 region is CASSLQGGSNQPQHF. CDR3 sequence (DNA): TGCGCCAGCAGCTTGCAAGGGGGCAGCAATCAGCCCCAGCATTTT.

The chain is built from TRBV7-2 and TRBJ2-3; D is unresolved. CDR1 and CDR2 from the germline V gene are SGHTA and FQGNSA. CDR3 length: 13 residues. Deletions cut 5 bases from V and 4 bases from J, with 10 bases between. CDR3 nucleotide sequence: TGTGCCAGCAGCCCAGTGACCGCAGATACGCAGTATTTT. Protein product: CASSPVTADTQYF.

The chain couples TRBV2 to TRBJ1-1; D not certain. Germline-derived CDR1 and CDR2 are SNHLY and FYNNEI. CDR3 length equals 16 residues. V was pared by 7 bases and J by 1 base, with 19 bases between. The CDR3 DNA is TGTGCCAGCACCCTTACTGGACCAGGAGGGAACACTGAAGCTTTCTTT. It specifies CASTLTGPGGNTEAFF.

The gene calls are TRBV7-3 and TRBJ1-4; 7 bases align to TRBD1. The CDR3 sequence is 15 residues long. V shed 4 bases, J shed 4 bases, and the junction held 6 bases outside the gene matches. Germline assignment: CDR1 SGHTA and CDR2 FQGTGA. In DNA, the CDR3 is TGTGCCAGCAGCTCGACAGGGAGGAGTAATGAAAAACTGTTTTTT. Residues: CASSSTGRSNEKLFF. Supplemented by reference TRBV7-3 and TRBJ1-4, the full variable domain reads GAGVSQTPSNKVTEKGKYVELRCDPISGHTALYWYRQSLGQGPEFLIYFQGTGAADDSGLPNDRFFAVRPEGSVSTLKIQRTERGDSAVYLCASSSTGRSNEKLFFGSGTQLSVL.

The chain joins TRBV27 to TRBJ2-2, with 11 bases that match TRBD1. The ends lost 5 bases at V and 1 base at J; junction bases unmatched: 9. The CDR3 covers 18 residues. Germline CDR1 is MNHEY and CDR2 is SMNVEV (reference sequence). The CDR3: CASSPNLGTGGNTGELFF. In DNA, the CDR3 is TGTGCCAGCAGTCCAAATTTAGGGACAGGGGGGAACACCGGGGAGCTGTTTTTT.

The gene calls are TRBV10-1 and TRBJ1-6; 7 bases agree with TRBD1. The CDR3 covers 18 residues. V shed 6 bases, J shed 7 bases, and the junction held 18 bases outside the gene matches. CDR1 is WNHNN, CDR2 SYGVQD, per germline (reference sequence). The CDR3 loop reads CASSETRQGPCLNSPLHF. CDR3 in DNA: TGCGCCAGCAGCGAGACCAGACAGGGACCGTGTCTGAATTCACCCCTCCACTTT.

This clone is a singleton in its sample. This sequence joins TRBV4-3 and TRBJ2-2; D is unresolved. The CDR3 has 12 residues. The V end was cut by 1 base, the J end by 5 bases, with 2 bases between. Germline CDR1 is LGHNA and CDR2 is YSLEER. CDR3 nucleotide sequence: TGCGCCAGCAGCCAAGTTACCGGGGAGCTGTTTTTT. Translating gives CASSQVTGELFF.

The V call is TRBV6-5, the J call TRBJ2-7; D not certain. This CDR3 is 12 amino acids long. Per the germline V gene, CDR1 is MNHEY and CDR2 is SVGAGI. With 5 bases removed from V and 2 bases from J, the gap between germline ends came to 7 bases. In nucleotides, the CDR3 is TGTGCCAGCAGTCCCCAAACCTACGAGCAGTACTTC. It codes for CASSPQTYEQYF.

This chain links TRBV29-1 with TRBJ2-7, with D maybe TRBD2 (5 bases). Per the germline V gene, CDR1 is SQVTM and CDR2 is ANQGSEA. This CDR3 is 11 amino acids long. V lost 6 bases to trimming and J lost 3 bases, with 9 bases between them. The chain's CDR3 is CSVRGNYEQYF. For the CDR3, the DNA is TGCAGCGTCCGGGGAAACTACGAGCAGTACTTC.

This chain joins TRBV7-2 and TRBJ2-7; 10 bases match TRBD2. After removal of 5 bases from V and 4 bases from J, the junction contained 5 bases not matched to a gene. The CDR3 length is 14 residues. Per germline, CDR1 SGHTA and CDR2 FQGNSA. The CDR3 nucleotides are TGTGCCAGCAGCCTCACTAGCGGGGTGTACGAGCAGTACTTC. Its protein product is CASSLTSGVYEQYF.

This clone was picked up one time. CDR3 in DNA: TGCGCCAGCAGCGAAGACCCGACAGGGTCTGGAAACACCATATATTTT. It specifies CASSEDPTGSGNTIYF. V usage is TRBV5-1 and J usage is TRBJ1-3; 7 bases map to TRBD1. Trimming at V came to 4 bases and at J to 1 base, leaving 8 bases not matched to a gene. This CDR3 region has 16 residues. Germline CDR1 reads SGHRS; CDR2 reads YFSETQ.

The rearrangement uses TRBV5-1 and TRBJ2-1; D remains ambiguous. The V gene's germline CDR1 is SGHRS and CDR2 YFSETQ. The V and J ends lost 4 bases and 0 bases respectively, with 11 bases between them. This CDR3 is 15 amino acids long. CDR3: CASSGGQNSYNEQFF. The DNA of the CDR3 is TGCGCCAGCAGCGGTGGGCAAAACTCCTACAATGAGCAGTTCTTC.

The rearrangement uses TRBV27 and TRBJ2-2; tentative D call: TRBD2 (6 bases). Trimming took 2 bases from V and 6 from J, leaving 10 bases between them. Per germline, CDR1 MNHEY and CDR2 SMNVEV (reference sequence). CDR3 length equals 14 residues. CDR3 bases: TGTGCCAGCAGTTTAATAGGAGGGTCCGGGGAGCTGTTTTTT. Its protein product is CASSLIGGSGELFF.

The chain employs TRBV27 and TRBJ1-1; D call uncertain. CDR1 and CDR2 from the germline V gene are MNHEY and SMNVEV (reference sequence). V lost 2 bases and J lost 7, with 11 bases in between. CDR3 length equals 13 residues. The CDR3 sequence: CASSLRAWGEAFF. CDR3 nucleotides: TGTGCCAGCAGTTTAAGGGCTTGGGGTGAAGCTTTCTTT.

This chain uses TRBV28 with TRBJ2-2; no firm D call. The CDR3 runs to 14 residues. Germline CDR1 is MDHEN and CDR2 is SYDVKM. Trimming removed 3 bases at V and 4 bases at J, with 9 bases between. CDR3 loop: CASSLSVSTGELFF. Here the CDR3 DNA reads TGTGCCAGCAGTTTGAGTGTCTCCACCGGGGAGCTGTTTTTT.

The rearrangement joins TRBV29-1 to TRBJ1-2; D ambiguous. The germline V gene has CDR1 SQVTM and CDR2 ANQGSEA. The CDR3 contains 13 residues. Trimming left V 5 bases short and J 4 bases short, with 14 bases between. CDR3 sequence (DNA): TGCAGCGTTATCCTGGAAGAGAGCTATGGCTACACCTTC. It specifies CSVILEESYGYTF.

V gene TRBV4-1 combines with J gene TRBJ2-5; TRBD2 is a possible D gene (6 bases). The CDR3 loop spans 15 amino acids. CDR1 and CDR2 from the germline V gene are MGHRA and YSYEKL. With 1 base removed from V and 0 bases from J, the gap between germline ends came to 9 bases. The CDR3 DNA reads TGCGCCAGCAGCCAAGCCGGGACTTACCAAGAGACCCAGTACTTC. This codes for CASSQAGTYQETQYF.

The chain recombines TRBV19 with TRBJ2-3, with D possibly matching TRBD1 (5 bases). The CDR3 has 15 residues. Trimming cost V 5 bases and J 0 bases, with 12 bases left between them. Germline assignment: CDR1 LNHDA and CDR2 SQIVND (reference sequence). The CDR3 is CASSLRRGSTDTQYF. For the CDR3, the DNA is TGTGCCAGTAGTTTACGTAGGGGAAGCACAGATACGCAGTATTTT.

The chain links TRBV28 to TRBJ2-7; 7 bases line up with TRBD1. The V gene end was trimmed by 11 bases and the J gene end by 2 bases; junction bases not matched to a gene: 9. The CDR3 totals 13 residues. Germline V gene data show CDR1 as MDHEN and CDR2 as SYDVKM. This CDR3 is CASTPQGAYEQYF. CDR3 nucleotide sequence: TGTGCCTCAACTCCCCAGGGGGCCTACGAGCAGTACTTC.

A few counts support this clone. The J gene is TRBJ2-3, the V gene TRBV28; 10 nucleotides align to TRBD2. Germline values: CDR1 MDHEN, CDR2 SYDVKM. This CDR3 is built from 16 residues. J was trimmed by 2 bases and V by 2 bases; bases with no gene match: 4. CDR3 DNA sequence: TGTGCCAGCAGTTTACCTAGCGGGGGATTCACAGATACGCAGTATTTT. It encodes CASSLPSGGFTDTQYF.

The table lists this clone with a count of one. This chain uses TRBV4-1 with TRBJ2-7; TRBD1 matches at 10 bases. Germline values: CDR1 MGHRA, CDR2 YSYEKL. This CDR3 is built from 16 residues. J was trimmed by 3 bases and V by 0 bases; bases with no gene match: 5. The CDR3, as DNA: TGCGCCAGCAGCCAAGATCGACAGGGGGCCCTCTACGAGCAGTACTTC. This codes for CASSQDRQGALYEQYF.

The chain joins TRBV27 to TRBJ1-4; D is unresolved. Germline V lookup: CDR1 MNHEY, CDR2 SMNVEV (reference sequence). The CDR3 runs 13 residues. Trimming took off 3 bases at V and 8 bases at J, with 10 bases between the two ends. In nucleotides, the CDR3 is TGTGCCAGCAGTTTGAGGACCGGAGAAAAACTGTTTTTT. This codes for CASSLRTGEKLFF.

This sequence joins TRBV10-3 and TRBJ2-3, with 9 bases lining up with TRBD1. The CDR3 runs 15 residues. Germline V gene lookup returns CDR1 ENHRY and CDR2 SYGVKD. J lost 1 base, V lost 5 bases, and 4 bases had no gene match. CDR3 nucleotide sequence: TGTGCCATCAGTTTCCGGGACAGGGGCACAGATACGCAGTATTTT. This sequence encodes CAISFRDRGTDTQYF.

The chain recombines TRBV5-4 with TRBJ1-1; 8 bases map to TRBD1. Per germline, CDR1 SGHNT and CDR2 YYREEE (reference sequence). After removal of 5 bases from V and 2 bases from J, the junction contained 8 bases not matched to a gene. This CDR3 is 15 amino acids long. The CDR3, as DNA: TGTGCCAGCAGTCCTATGACAGGGGCAAACACTGAAGCTTTCTTT. Translated, it gives CASSPMTGANTEAFF.

This chain links TRBV10-2 with TRBJ2-7; 7 nucleotides match TRBD1. CDR1 WSHSY and CDR2 SAAADI come from the germline V gene. V dropped 6 bases and J dropped 3; count of bases not matched to a gene: 8. The length of the CDR3 is 14 residues. The CDR3 DNA is TGCGCCAGCAGACCTGACAGGACAGGCTACGAGCAGTACTTC. Its protein product is CASRPDRTGYEQYF.

This clone has only one observation. The V and J genes are TRBV18 and TRBJ1-1; D remains unclear. Germline-derived CDR1 and CDR2 are KGHSH and LQKENI. Trimming took off 2 bases at V and 7 bases at J, with 14 bases between the two ends. The CDR3 totals 14 residues. CDR3 loop: CASSPIEDRIEAFF. CDR3 in DNA: TGTGCCAGCTCACCAATCGAGGACCGGATTGAAGCTTTCTTT.